This T cell receptor (beta chain) was sequenced during a study of T cell responses to AZD1222 COVID-19 vaccine (dated by TCRdb to the early 2020s). Background for the entire study: TCR sequencing was performed for about 250 trial participants, of whom about 200 were given two doses of AZD1222 and approximately 25 were given two doses of MenACWY control vaccine. Trial participants were enrolled by age into 18-55, 56-69 and 70-plus year subgroups, with about 150, 28 and 57 TCR-sequenced participants respectively.

The sample's time point label, decoded: about 28 days (+/-7) after the second vaccine dose. AZD1222 recipients given second doses at about 4 weeks or at about 12 weeks were pooled, since spike-specific TCR depth and breadth were not found to differ between the two schedules. Samples from vaccinated people were obtained from the UK trials COV001 and COV002, which included a single-blind randomized controlled phase 2/3 trial of AZD1222 (ChAdOx1 nCoV-19) in healthy adults. For TCRbeta chain sequencing, PBMC samples from trial participants were taken at day 0 and at day 28 after the second dose. Here V drops 5 bases and J drops 4 bases, and the junction holds 8 bases not matched to any gene. As encoded in the germline V gene, CDR1 is MGHRA while CDR2 is YSYEKL. There are 15 amino acids in the CDR3, from cysteine to phenylalanine inclusive. The entry retains the CDR3 DNA only, 45 bases that are in frame from base 1.

In the case of this clone: The clone's antigen remains unknown. It has no much larger one-base neighbor in the sample; base qualities were not kept.

General study outcomes and caveats: No day 14 peak-response samples were available, so repertoires were characterized only after the peak T cell response. Conclusions about previously exposed vaccinees are limited because only five to seven AZD1222 recipients were SARS-CoV-2 seropositive at baseline. Epitopes outside the regions mutated in the B.1.351 and B.1.1.7 variants were reportedly recognized by nearly half of the unique spike-specific TCRs. Participants were mostly white British, with more females than males. The authors suggested clonal diversity may have been underestimated. A significant rise in spike-specific TCR breadth and depth was observed after two AZD1222 doses relative to day 0 and relative to MenACWY recipients. The whole spike protein was spanned by vaccine-associated CD4 TCRs, and dominant responses were seen in regions 160-218 and 743-854. In the small 56-69-year group, the increase in depth fell short of significance, most likely because of low power.

The CDR3 regions of human TCRbeta chains were subjected to immunosequencing. In the authors' own workflow: TCRs in the repertoires were matched against a reference library of SARS-CoV-2-specific TCRs that had been generated with the MIRA antigen-specificity platform. Breadth meant the fraction of unique TCRs that were SARS-CoV-2-associated, whereas depth meant the fraction of total T cells that were SARS-CoV-2-associated. Using the MIRA data, each spike-specific TCR was mapped to the spike region that the TCR reacts to and placed in a CD4 or CD8 class. Log10-transformed breadth and depth values were compared by one-way ANOVA with Sidak's multiple comparisons tests. The table comes from immuneACCESS by way of TCRdb, which keeps in-frame sequences with V and J called. Part of the clones is missing from these tables; in studies checked, under half for an unresolved V gene and the rest for unknown reasons. V and J calls plus clone size are reproduced from that table; the DNA served to infer D and trimming. The sample has 26,000 or so clones on record, about nine tenths of them singletons. Approximately 8.2% of the sample belongs to the ten largest clones.

The sample consisted of peripheral blood, taken 28 days after the second AZD1222 dose. The receptor comes from an adult who received the AZD1222 COVID-19 vaccine. The rearranged segments are TRBV4-1 and TRBJ2-7, with 10 middle bases fitting TRBD1. The sequenced DNA is TGCGCCAGCAGCTACCCGGGACAGGGGTCGTACGAGCAGTACTTC. Its product reads: CASSYPGQGSYEQYF.